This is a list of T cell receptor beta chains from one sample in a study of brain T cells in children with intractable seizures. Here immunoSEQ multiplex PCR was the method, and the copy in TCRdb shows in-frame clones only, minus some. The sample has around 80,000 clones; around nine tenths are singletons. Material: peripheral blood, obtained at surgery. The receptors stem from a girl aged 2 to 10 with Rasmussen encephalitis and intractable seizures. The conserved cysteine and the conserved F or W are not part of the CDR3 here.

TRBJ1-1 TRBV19 ASSIGRAPTTEAF
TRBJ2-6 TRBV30 AWRGSGANVLT
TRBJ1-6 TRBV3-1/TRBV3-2 ASSRGQGSPLH
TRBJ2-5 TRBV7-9 ASSFRQQETQY
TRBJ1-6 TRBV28 ASSLSPRSPLH
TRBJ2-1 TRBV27 ASSLSRALSWEQF
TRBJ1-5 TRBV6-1 ASSEAYRFNQPQH
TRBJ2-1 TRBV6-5 ASSWGTSGSYNEQF
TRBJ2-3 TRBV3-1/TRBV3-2 ASSQDTDTQY
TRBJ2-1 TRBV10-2 ASGTSGSGNEQF
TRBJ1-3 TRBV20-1 SASTGWGNTIY
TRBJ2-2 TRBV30 AWSVRWSDRSSGDTGELF
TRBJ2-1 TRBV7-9 ASSSPSGSSYNEQF
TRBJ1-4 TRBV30 AWSPTGGFEKLF
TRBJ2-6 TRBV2 ASREGISGANVLT
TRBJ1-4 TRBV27 ASSLIHRDRGRGNEKLF
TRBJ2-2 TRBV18 ASSLSSGGNTGELF
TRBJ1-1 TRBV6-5 ASSYSGVGNTEAF
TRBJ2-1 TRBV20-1 SASGPNEQF
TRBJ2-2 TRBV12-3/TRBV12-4 ASRSAGELF
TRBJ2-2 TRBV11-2 ASSPAAVGELF
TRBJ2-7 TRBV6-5 ASTPASGSYEQY
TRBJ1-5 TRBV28 ASNKQGGGQPQH
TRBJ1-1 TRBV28 ASSLAGGQTEAF
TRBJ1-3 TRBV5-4 ASSNTGAGNTIY
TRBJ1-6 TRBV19 ASSMGQSNNSPLH
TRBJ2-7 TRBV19 ASRTGTGSYEQY
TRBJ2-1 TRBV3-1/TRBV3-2 ASSPQRQGKSYNEQF
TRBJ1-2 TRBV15 ATSRDWGSTYGYT
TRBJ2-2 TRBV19 ASSIKGALNTGELF
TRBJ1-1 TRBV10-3 AISEWGENTEAF
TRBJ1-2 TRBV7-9 ASSLFGLGGASNYGYT
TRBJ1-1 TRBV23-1 ASSQRQGGGEAF
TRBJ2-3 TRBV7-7 ASSTGGPGETDTQY
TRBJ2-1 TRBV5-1 ASRLDLASGEQF
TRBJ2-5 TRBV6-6 ASMARGGRQETQY
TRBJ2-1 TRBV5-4 ASSPGQRPNEQF
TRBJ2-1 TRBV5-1 ASSLDGAGGIQF
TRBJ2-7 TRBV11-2 ASSRRLAVLNAPYEQY
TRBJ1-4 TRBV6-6 ASSYSVSGLDEKLF
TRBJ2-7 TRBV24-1 ATSDSRQGAHEQY
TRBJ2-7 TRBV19 ASSIGRQYEQY
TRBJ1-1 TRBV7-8 ASSILDTNTEAF
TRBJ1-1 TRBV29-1 SVEYGTGRVTEAF
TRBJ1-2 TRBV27 ASSFTGVYGYT
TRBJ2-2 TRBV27 ASSPTRRVHTGELF
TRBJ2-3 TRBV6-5 ASTLAGGATDTQY
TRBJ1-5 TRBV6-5 ASSLGGIGQPQH
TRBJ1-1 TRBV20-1 SASPGTANTEAF
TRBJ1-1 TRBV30 AWSVLSFGLMNTEAF
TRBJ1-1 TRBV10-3 AISESRASNTEAF
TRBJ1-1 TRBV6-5 ASRGQLMNTEAF
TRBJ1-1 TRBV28 ASSLVGNTEAF
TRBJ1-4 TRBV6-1 ASSERTGATNEKLF
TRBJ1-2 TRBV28 ASSLSAGAIHGYT
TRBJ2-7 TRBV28 ASSFGGSLHEQY
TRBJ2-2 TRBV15 ATSKGIITGELF
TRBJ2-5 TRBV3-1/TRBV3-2 ASSQGLFGPTEQETQY
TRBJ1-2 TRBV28 ASSLPRTGLSGYT